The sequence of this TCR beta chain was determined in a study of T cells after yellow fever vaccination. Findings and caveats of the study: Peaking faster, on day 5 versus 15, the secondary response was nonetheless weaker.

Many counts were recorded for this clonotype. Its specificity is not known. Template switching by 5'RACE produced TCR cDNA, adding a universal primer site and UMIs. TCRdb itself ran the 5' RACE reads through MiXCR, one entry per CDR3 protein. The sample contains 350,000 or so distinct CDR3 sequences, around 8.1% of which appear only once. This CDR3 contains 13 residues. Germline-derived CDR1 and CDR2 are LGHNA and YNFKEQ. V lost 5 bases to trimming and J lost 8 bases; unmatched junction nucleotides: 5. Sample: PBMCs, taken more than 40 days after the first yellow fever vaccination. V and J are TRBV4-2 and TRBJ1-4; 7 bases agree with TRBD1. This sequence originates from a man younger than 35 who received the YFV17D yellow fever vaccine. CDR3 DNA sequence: TGTGCCAGCAGCGAGGACAGGCTGGAAAAACTGTTTTTT. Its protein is CASSEDRLEKLFF.